The present T cell receptor (beta chain) was sequenced within a study of control samples from healthy donors and cancer patients. Method: immunoSEQ multiplex PCR; TCRdb's copy keeps in-frame clones and lacks some. This repertoire shows 65,000 to 95,000 clones, more than 70% found once; its top ten account for about 18%. This clone has only a few counts. Germline assignment: CDR1 KGHDR and CDR2 SFDVKD. V shed 4 bases and J 5 bases; nucleotides not matched to a gene: 1. CDR3 length: 13 amino acids. The J gene is TRBJ1-5, the V gene TRBV24-1; 7 nucleotides line up with TRBD1. This receptor was identified in a man aged 50 or older in good health. What was sequenced was blood. In DNA form, the CDR3 reads TGTGCCACCAGTGAAGGGGGCCATCAGCCCCAGCATTTT. Amino acid sequence: CATSEGGHQPQHF.